This T cell receptor beta chain was retrieved from a study of cytomegalovirus exposure and HLA in healthy donors. Broader study findings: Later analysis showed TCR association rates varying by HLA locus, highest for DRB1 and lowest for HLA-C. In vitro checks showed that three CMV-associated chains really do target CMV antigens.

For this clone: The antigen is not known.

Primers included in the PCR were 60 Vbeta and 13 Jbeta primers. The repertoire was sequenced with immunoSEQ multiplex PCR; TCRdb's copy has only in-frame clones and lacks some. The table shows around 160,000 clones, with about 76% occurring only once. Specimen: PBMCs. The receptor comes from a male donor in good health and CMV-seropositive.

The CDR3 coding sequence is TGTGCCAGCAGTTTTTTGGGACAGGGGACCGGGGAGCTGTTTTTT. Protein: CASSFLGQGTGELFF. The chain employs TRBV6-6 and TRBJ2-2; TRBD1 matches 10 bases. This CDR3 has 15 amino acids. V gave up 4 bases and J gave up 5 bases; unmatched junction bases: 4. The germline V gene encodes CDR1 MNHNY and CDR2 SVGAGI (reference sequence).